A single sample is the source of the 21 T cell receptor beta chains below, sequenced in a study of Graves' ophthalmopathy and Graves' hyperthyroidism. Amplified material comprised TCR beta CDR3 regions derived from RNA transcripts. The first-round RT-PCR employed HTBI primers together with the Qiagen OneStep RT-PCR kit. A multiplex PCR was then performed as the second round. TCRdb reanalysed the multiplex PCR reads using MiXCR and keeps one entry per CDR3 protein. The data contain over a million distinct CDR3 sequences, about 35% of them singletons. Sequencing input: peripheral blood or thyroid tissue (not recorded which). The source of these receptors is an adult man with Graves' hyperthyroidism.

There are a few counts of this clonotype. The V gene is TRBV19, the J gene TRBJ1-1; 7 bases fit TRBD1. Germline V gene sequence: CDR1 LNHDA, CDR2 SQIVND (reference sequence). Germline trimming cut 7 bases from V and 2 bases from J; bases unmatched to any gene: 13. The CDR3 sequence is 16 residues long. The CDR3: CASKRGQPERNTEAFF. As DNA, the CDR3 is TGTGCCAGTAAGAGGGGACAGCCTGAACGAAACACTGAAGCTTTCTTT.

CDR3 sequence: CASRSGTGKGEKLFF. CDR3 nucleotide sequence: TGTGCCAGCAGGTCTGGGACAGGGAAGGGTGAAAAACTGTTTTTT. The V and J genes are TRBV7-8 and TRBJ1-4; 9 bases align to TRBD1. V shed 6 bases, J shed 7 bases, and the junction held 9 bases outside the gene matches. This CDR3 is 15 amino acids long. Germline values: CDR1 SGHVS, CDR2 FQNEAQ.

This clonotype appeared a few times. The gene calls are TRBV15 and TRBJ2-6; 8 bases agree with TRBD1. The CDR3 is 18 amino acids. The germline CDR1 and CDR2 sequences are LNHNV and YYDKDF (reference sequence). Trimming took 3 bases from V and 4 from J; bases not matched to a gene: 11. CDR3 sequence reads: CATSSTDEDRGGANVLTF. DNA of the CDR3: TGTGCCACCAGCAGCACCGACGAAGACAGGGGCGGGGCCAACGTCCTGACTTTC.

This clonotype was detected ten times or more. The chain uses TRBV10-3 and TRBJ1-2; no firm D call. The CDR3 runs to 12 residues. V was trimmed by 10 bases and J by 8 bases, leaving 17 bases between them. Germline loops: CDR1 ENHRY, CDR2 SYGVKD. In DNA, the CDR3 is TGTGCCAGCGCGTCGGCAGGCGTAGGCTACACCTTC. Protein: CASASAGVGYTF.

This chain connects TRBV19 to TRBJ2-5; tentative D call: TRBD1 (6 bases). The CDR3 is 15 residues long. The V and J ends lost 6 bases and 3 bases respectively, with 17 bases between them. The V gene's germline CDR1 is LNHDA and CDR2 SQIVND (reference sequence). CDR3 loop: CASSLLQGGKETQYF. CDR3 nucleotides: TGTGCCAGTAGCCTCTTACAGGGCGGCAAAGAGACCCAGTACTTC.

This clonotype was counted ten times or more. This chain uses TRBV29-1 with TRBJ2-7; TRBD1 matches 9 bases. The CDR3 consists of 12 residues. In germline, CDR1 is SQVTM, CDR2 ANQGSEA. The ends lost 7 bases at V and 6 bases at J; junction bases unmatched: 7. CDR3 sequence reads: CSARDRVAEQYF. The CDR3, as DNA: TGCAGCGCCAGGGACAGGGTAGCCGAGCAGTACTTC.

The CDR3 bases are TGTGCCAGCAGCCCTAATTCGGGGCTCTCCGAAGCTTTCTTT. The encoded protein is CASSPNSGLSEAFF. The V call is TRBV7-6, the J call TRBJ1-1, with TRBD1 as a possible D gene (5 bases). Per germline, CDR1 SGHVS and CDR2 FNYEAQ. V lost 5 bases and J lost 8, with 18 bases in between. The CDR3 has 14 residues.

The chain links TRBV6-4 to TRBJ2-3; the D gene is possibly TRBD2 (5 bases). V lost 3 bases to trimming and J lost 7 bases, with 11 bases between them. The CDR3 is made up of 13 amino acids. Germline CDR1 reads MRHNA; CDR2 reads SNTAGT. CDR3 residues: CASSEAPGNTQYF. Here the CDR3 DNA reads TGTGCCAGCAGTGAGGCCCCGGGGAATACGCAGTATTTT.

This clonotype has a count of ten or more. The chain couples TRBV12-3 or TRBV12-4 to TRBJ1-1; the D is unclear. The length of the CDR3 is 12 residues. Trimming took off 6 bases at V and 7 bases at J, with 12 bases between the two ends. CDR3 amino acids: CASSPGHNEAFF. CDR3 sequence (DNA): TGTGCCAGCAGCCCCGGTCACAATGAAGCTTTCTTT.

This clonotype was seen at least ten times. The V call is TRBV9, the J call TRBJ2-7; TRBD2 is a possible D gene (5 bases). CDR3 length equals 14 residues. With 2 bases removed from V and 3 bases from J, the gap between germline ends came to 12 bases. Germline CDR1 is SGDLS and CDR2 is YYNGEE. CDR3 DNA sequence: TGTGCCAGCAGCGTTGGAGGAAGACACTACGAGCAGTACTTC. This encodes CASSVGGRHYEQYF.

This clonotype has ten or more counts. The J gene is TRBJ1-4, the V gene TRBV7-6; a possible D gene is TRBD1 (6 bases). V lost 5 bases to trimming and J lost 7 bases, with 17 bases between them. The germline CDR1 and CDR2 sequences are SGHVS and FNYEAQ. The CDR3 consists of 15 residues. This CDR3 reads CASSPTQQGSEKLFF. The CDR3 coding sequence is TGTGCCAGCAGCCCAACCCAGCAGGGGAGTGAAAAACTGTTTTTT.

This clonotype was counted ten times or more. CDR3 sequence reads: CSVEDEGGRDAIIPPLHF. CDR3 DNA: TGCAGCGTTGAAGATGAGGGCGGACGAGATGCTATAATTCCACCCCTCCACTTT. The genes are TRBV29-1 and TRBJ1-6; the D is unclear. Germline lookup yields CDR1 SQVTM and CDR2 ANQGSEA. The ends were cut back, 0 bases at V and 11 bases at J, with 26 bases in the middle. This CDR3 region has 18 residues.

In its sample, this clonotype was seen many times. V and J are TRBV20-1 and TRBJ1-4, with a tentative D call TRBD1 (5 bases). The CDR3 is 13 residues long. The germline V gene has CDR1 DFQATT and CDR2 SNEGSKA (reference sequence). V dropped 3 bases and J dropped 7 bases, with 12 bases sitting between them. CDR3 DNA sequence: TGCAGTGCTAGGCCCAGGGTGGCTGAAAAACTGTTTTTT. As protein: CSARPRVAEKLFF.

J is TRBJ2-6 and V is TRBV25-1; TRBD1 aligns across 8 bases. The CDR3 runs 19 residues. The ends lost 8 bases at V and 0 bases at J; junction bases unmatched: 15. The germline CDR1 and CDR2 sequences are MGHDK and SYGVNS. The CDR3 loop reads CASQEATGAGYSGANVLTF. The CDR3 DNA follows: TGTGCCAGCCAAGAGGCGACAGGGGCAGGCTACTCTGGGGCCAACGTCCTGACTTTC.

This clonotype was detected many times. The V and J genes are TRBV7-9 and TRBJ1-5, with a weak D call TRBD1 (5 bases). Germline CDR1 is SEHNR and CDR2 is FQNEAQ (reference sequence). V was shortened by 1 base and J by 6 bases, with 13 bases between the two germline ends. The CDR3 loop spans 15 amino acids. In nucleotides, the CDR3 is TGTGCCAGCAGCTTAGTCGAGGGGTTTAGTCAGCCCCAGCATTTT. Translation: CASSLVEGFSQPQHF.

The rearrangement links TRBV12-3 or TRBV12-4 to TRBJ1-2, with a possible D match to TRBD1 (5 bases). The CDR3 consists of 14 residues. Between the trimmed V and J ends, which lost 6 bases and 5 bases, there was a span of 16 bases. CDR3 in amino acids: CASSLLGTDYGYTF. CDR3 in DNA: TGTGCCAGCAGCCTCCTGGGGACGGATTATGGCTACACCTTC.

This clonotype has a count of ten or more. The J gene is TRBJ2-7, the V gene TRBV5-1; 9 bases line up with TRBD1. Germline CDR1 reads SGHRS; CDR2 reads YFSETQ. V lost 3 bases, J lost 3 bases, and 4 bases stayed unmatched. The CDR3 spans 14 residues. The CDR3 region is CASSSRTGVYEQYF. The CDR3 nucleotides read TGCGCCAGCAGCTCGAGGACAGGGGTCTACGAGCAGTACTTC.

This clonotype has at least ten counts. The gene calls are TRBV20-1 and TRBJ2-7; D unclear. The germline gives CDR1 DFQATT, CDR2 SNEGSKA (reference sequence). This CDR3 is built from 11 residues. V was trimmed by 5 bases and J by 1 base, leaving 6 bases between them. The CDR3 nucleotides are TGCAGTGCTTCTGTGTCCTACGAGCAGTACTTC. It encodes CSASVSYEQYF.

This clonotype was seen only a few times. The chain's CDR3 is CASSIGAGGAETQYF. CDR3 bases: TGTGCCAGTAGTATAGGGGCAGGGGGCGCGGAGACCCAGTACTTC. This chain joins TRBV5-6 and TRBJ2-5; 8 positions agree with TRBD1. The V gene's germline CDR1 is SGHDT and CDR2 YYEEEE. The V gene end was trimmed by 8 bases and the J gene end by 5 bases; junction bases not matched to a gene: 14. The CDR3 sequence is 15 residues long.

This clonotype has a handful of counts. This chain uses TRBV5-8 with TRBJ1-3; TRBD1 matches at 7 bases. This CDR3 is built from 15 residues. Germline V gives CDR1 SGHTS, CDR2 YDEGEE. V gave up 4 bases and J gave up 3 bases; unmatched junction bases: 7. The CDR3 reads CASSATGFDGNTIYF. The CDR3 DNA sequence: TGTGCCAGCAGCGCGACAGGGTTCGATGGAAACACCATATATTTT.

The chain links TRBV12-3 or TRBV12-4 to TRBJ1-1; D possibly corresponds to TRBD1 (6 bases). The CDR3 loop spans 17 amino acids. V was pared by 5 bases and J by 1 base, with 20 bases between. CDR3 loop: CASSTGRGGQKNTEAFF. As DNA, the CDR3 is TGTGCCAGCAGTACTGGGAGGGGGGGGCAGAAGAACACTGAAGCTTTCTTT.